Here is one TCR beta chain with its context. The data originate from a study of blood T cell repertoires in COVID-19. CDR1 and CDR2 (germline): KGHSH, LQKENI. This CDR3 is 15 amino acids long. Trimming at V came to 4 bases and at J to 4 bases, leaving 7 bases not matched to a gene. In the original processing: Amplifying reference gene primers gave estimates of nucleated cell counts. Sequencing used immunoSEQ multiplex PCR; TCRdb keeps in-frame clones, though not all of them. That table is the source of V, J and clone size, and D and trimming were worked out from the DNA. Here the sample spans around 100,000 clones, about 88% being singletons.

The sequenced sample was peripheral blood. This sequence joins TRBV18 and TRBJ2-5, with 9 nucleotides matching TRBD1. This receptor was obtained from a woman aged 70 to 79 who had recovered from COVID-19. In DNA form, the CDR3 reads TGTGCCAGCTCACAACAGGGGGCATTGGGAGAGACCCAGTACTTC. Translating it yields CASSQQGALGETQYF.